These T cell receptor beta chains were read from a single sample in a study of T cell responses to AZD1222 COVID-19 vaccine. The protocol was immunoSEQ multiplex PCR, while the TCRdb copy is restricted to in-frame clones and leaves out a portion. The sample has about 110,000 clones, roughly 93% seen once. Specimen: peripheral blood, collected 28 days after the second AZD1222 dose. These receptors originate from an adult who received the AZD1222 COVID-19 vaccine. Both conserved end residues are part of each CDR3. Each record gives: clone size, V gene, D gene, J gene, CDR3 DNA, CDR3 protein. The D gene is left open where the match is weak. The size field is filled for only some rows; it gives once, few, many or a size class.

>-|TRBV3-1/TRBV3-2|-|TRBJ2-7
TGTGCCAGCAGCTACCGGGTCTACGAGCAGTACTTC
CASSYRVYEQYF
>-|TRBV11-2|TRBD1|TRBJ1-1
TGTGCCAGCAGCTCCACAGGGGTTTGGAATGAAGCTTTCTTT
CASSSTGVWNEAFF
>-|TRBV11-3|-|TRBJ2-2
TGTGCCAGCAGCGGTCCGGGGCCCAACACCGGGGAGCTGTTTTTT
CASSGPGPNTGELFF
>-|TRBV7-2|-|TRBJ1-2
TGTGCCAGCAGCTTAGGAGGGACGTTTAGCTATGGCTACACCTTC
CASSLGGTFSYGYTF
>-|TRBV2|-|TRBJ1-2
TGTGCCAGCAGCGAGGGGGGACAAATATCTTTCTATGGCTACACCTTC
CASSEGGQISFYGYTF
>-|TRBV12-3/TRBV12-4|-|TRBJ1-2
TGTGCCAGCAGCCATAGTCCCTATGGCTACACCTTC
CASSHSPYGYTF
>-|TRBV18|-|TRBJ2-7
TGTGCCAGCGAGCCAAACACGGGGGCCGCGCAGTACTTC
CASEPNTGAAQYF
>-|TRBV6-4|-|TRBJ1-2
TGTGCCAGCAGTGACTCAGGGGATGGAGGGGGGGCACCCCTCGGTGGCTACACCTTC
CASSDSGDGGGAPLGGYTF
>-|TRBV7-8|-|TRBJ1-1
TGTGCCAGCAGACAACCGAACACTGAAGCTTTCTTT
CASRQPNTEAFF
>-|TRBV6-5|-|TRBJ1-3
TGTGCCAGCAGTCCTGAGGGATCTGGAAACACCATATATTTT
CASSPEGSGNTIYF
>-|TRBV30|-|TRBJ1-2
TGTGCCTGGAGTGGGGGGGACTATGGCTACACCTTC
CAWSGGDYGYTF
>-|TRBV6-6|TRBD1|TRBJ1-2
TGTGCCAGCAGTTACTACGCAGGGGGCAATTATGGCTACACCTTC
CASSYYAGGNYGYTF
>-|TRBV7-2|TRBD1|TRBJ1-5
TGTGCCAGCAGCTTAGTTGGGACAGGAAATCAGCCCCAGCATTTT
CASSLVGTGNQPQHF
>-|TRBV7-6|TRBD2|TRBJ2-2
TGTGCCAGCAGCCCGTGGAGGGAGCGGGGGATCACCGGGGAGCTGTTTTTT
CASSPWRERGITGELFF
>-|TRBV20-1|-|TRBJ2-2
TGCAGTGCTAGTCGTTCCGGGCCTAACACCGGGGAGCTGTTTTTT
CSASRSGPNTGELFF
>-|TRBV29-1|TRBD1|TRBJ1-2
TGCAGCGCCGGAGACAGGGCCTATGGCTACACCTTC
CSAGDRAYGYTF
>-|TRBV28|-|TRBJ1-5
TGTGCCAGCAGTGACCCTGAGACCCAGCATTTT
CASSDPETQHF
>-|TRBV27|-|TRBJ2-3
TGTGCCAGCAGCCCCCATATGCATACGCAGTATTTT
CASSPHMHTQYF
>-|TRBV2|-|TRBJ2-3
TGTGCCAGCAGTGGCCCTGGTGGCACAGATACGCAGTATTTT
CASSGPGGTDTQYF
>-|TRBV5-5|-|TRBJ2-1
TGTGCCAGCCGGGACCTGGGAACCTACAATGAGCAGTTCTTC
CASRDLGTYNEQFF
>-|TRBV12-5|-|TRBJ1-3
TGTGCTAGTGGTTTGGTACAGGGTGGAAACACCATATATTTT
CASGLVQGGNTIYF
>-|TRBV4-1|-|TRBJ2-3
TGCGCCAGCAGCCAAGGGGGAAGCGGGAGCACAGATACGCAGTATTTT
CASSQGGSGSTDTQYF
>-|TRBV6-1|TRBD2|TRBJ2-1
TGTGCCAGCAGTGAAAGGGCTAGCGGGGGTCATGAGCAGTTCTTC
CASSERASGGHEQFF
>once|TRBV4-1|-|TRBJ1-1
TGCGCCAGCAGAAATGGGAACACTGAAGCTTTCTTT
CASRNGNTEAFF
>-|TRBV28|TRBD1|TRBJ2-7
TGTGCCAGCAGTTCCGGGACAGGGGTATACGGGCAGTACTTC
CASSSGTGVYGQYF
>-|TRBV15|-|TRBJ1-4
TGTGCCACCAGCCTCGGGCTAACTAATGAAAAACTGTTTTTT
CATSLGLTNEKLFF
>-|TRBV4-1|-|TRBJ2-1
TGCGCCAGCAGCCGCTACGAACCTGAACAGGTGAGCTCCTACAATGAGCAGTTCTTC
CASSRYEPEQVSSYNEQFF
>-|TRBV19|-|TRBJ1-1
TGTGCCAGTAGTATCCAGGGGCGGAACACTGAAGCTTTCTTT
CASSIQGRNTEAFF
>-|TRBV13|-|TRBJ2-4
TGTGCCAGCAGCTTAGTAGCAGGCGCGGGAAACATTCAGTACTTC
CASSLVAGAGNIQYF
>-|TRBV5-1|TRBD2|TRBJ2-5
TGCGCCAGCACCCTCCGGGACTACAGAGAGACCCAGTACTTC
CASTLRDYRETQYF
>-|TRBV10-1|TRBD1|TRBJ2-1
TGCGCCAGCAACAGGGGTGGCAATGAGCAGTTCTTC
CASNRGGNEQFF
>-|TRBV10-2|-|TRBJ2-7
TGCGCCAGCGGGTTAAGCGGCTACGAGCAGTACTTC
CASGLSGYEQYF
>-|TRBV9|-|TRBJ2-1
TGTGCCAGCAGCGTAGTGATAGGGGAAGGGAATGAGCAGTTCTTC
CASSVVIGEGNEQFF
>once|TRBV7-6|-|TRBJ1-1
TGTGCCAGCAGCTCTCGAGCCGGACAAGAAGGCACTGAAGCTTTCTTT
CASSSRAGQEGTEAFF
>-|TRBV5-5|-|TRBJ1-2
TGTGCCAGCAGCCCAACTTCCCAGACAAAGAACTATGGCTACACCTTC
CASSPTSQTKNYGYTF
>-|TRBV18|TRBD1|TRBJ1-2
TGTGCCAGCTCACCAACCGGGACAGGGGGTTCCTATGGCTACACCTTC
CASSPTGTGGSYGYTF
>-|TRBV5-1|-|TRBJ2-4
TGCGCCAGCAGCTTTACCGGGTCCTCGGAGGGAAACATTCAGTACTTC
CASSFTGSSEGNIQYF
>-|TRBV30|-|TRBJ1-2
TGTGCCTGGAGTGGTCAGGTCGCCCCAGGCAGGGTAAACTATGGCTACACCTTC
CAWSGQVAPGRVNYGYTF
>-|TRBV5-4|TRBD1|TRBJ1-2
TGTGCCAGCAGCTTCGACAGGGTAGAAGGCTACACCTTC
CASSFDRVEGYTF
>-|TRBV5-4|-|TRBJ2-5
TGTGCCAGCAGCTTGCGGACAGAACAAGAGACCCAGTACTTC
CASSLRTEQETQYF